This T cell receptor (beta chain) stems from a study of T cell changes during pregnancy in multiple sclerosis. Some clones are missing from TCRdb's copy, which holds only in-frame ones; the method was immunoSEQ multiplex PCR. The sample holds 95,000 to 100,000 clones; more than 85% are singletons and the top ten take about 3.1%. Germline CDR1 reads LNHDA; CDR2 reads SQIVND (reference sequence). With 4 bases clipped from V and 2 bases from J, the junction kept 8 bases outside the gene matches. The CDR3 is made up of 16 amino acids. The receptor's source is a female donor with multiple sclerosis, enrolled in a pregnancy study. The gene calls are TRBV19 and TRBJ1-5, with TRBD1 identical over 7 bases. The sequences come from peripheral blood, collected in the second trimester of pregnancy. CDR3 region: CASSRLQGMGNQPQHF. CDR3 nucleotides: TGTGCCAGTAGTAGACTACAGGGGATGGGCAATCAGCCCCAGCATTTT.